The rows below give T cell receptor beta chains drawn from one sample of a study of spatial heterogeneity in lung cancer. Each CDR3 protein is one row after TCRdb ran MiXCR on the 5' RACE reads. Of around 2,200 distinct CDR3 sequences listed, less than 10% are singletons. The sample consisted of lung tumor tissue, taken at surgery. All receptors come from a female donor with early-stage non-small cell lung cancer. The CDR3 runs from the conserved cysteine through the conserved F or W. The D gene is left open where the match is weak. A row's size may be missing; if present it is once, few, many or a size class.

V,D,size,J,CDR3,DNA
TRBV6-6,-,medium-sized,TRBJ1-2,CASRIHRAGYTF,TGTGCCAGCAGAATTCACAGGGCTGGCTACACCTTC
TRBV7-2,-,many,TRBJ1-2,CASSPRTDLYGYTF,TGTGCCAGCAGCCCTCGGACGGACCTCTATGGCTACACCTTC
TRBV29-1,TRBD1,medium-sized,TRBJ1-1,CSVDSTQGANTEAFF,TGCAGCGTTGACAGCACCCAGGGGGCGAATACTGAAGCTTTCTTT
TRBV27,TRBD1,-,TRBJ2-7,CASSQGTGLNYEQYF,TGTGCCAGCAGTCAAGGGACAGGGCTTAACTACGAGCAGTACTTC
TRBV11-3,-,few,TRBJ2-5,CASSFQYRSQETQYF,TGTGCCAGCAGCTTCCAATACAGGTCCCAAGAGACCCAGTACTTC
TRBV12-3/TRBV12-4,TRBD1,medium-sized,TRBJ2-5,CASSFQFVRPGQGRETQYF,TGTGCCAGCAGTTTTCAGTTCGTCCGTCCGGGACAGGGGAGAGAGACCCAGTACTTC
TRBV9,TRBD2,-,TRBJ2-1,CASSVGFGRGSYNEQFF,TGTGCCAGCAGCGTAGGATTCGGGCGGGGGTCCTACAATGAGCAGTTCTTC
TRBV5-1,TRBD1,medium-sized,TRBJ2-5,CASSLTSPGQGWETQYF,TGCGCCAGCAGCCTGACGAGCCCTGGACAGGGGTGGGAGACCCAGTACTTC
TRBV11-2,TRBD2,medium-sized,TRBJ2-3,CAIGGGDTQYF,TGTGCCATTGGCGGGGGAGATACGCAGTATTTT
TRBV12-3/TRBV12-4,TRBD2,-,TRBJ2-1,CASSPEIAGGNNEQFF,TGTGCCAGCAGTCCCGAAATTGCGGGAGGTAACAATGAGCAGTTCTTC
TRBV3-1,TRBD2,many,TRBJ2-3,CASSQVMGLASDTQYF,TGTGCCAGCAGCCAAGTAATGGGACTAGCCTCAGATACGCAGTATTTT
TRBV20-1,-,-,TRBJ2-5,CSARRVSSETQYF,TGCAGTGCTAGACGAGTTTCTTCCGAGACCCAGTACTTC
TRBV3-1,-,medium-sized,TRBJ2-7,CASSPQGIRYEQYF,TGTGCCAGCAGCCCCCAGGGAATCAGGTACGAGCAGTACTTC
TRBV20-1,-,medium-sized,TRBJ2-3,CSARLQPSTDTQYF,TGCAGTGCTAGACTTCAACCAAGCACAGATACGCAGTATTTT
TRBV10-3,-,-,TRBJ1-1,CAISAEKTEAFF,TGTGCCATCAGTGCCGAGAAAACTGAAGCTTTCTTT
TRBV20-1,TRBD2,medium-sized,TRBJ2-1,CSAKLAGAPREDEQFF,TGCAGTGCTAAACTAGCGGGAGCCCCCAGGGAGGATGAGCAGTTCTTC
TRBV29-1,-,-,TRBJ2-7,CSVVRAYEQYF,TGCAGCGTAGTCAGGGCCTACGAGCAGTACTTC
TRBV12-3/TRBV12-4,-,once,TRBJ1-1,CASSLFQGGNTEAFF,TGTGCCAGCAGTTTATTTCAGGGAGGGAACACTGAAGCTTTCTTT
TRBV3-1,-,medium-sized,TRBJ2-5,CASSPGTGRRETQYF,TGTGCCAGCAGCCCTGGGACGGGTCGTCGGGAGACCCAGTACTTC
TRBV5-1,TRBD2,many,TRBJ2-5,CASSTSLAIQETQYF,TGCGCCAGCAGCACCTCACTAGCGATTCAAGAGACCCAGTACTTC
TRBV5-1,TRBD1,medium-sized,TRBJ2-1,CASSRGTGDYNEQFF,TGCGCCAGCAGCAGAGGGACAGGGGACTACAATGAGCAGTTCTTC
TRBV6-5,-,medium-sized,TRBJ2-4,CASSSLGQIKNIQYF,TGTGCCAGCAGTTCCCTCGGACAAATTAAAAACATTCAGTACTTC
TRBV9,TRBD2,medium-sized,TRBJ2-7,CASGSGTSGPYEQYF,TGTGCCAGCGGGTCCGGGACTAGCGGACCCTACGAGCAGTACTTC
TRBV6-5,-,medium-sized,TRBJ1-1,CASSYSVNREVAEAFF,TGTGCCAGCAGTTACTCGGTTAACAGGGAGGTTGCTGAAGCTTTCTTT
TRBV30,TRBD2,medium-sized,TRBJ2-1,CAWGLAGGNEQFF,TGTGCCTGGGGACTAGCGGGGGGGAATGAGCAGTTCTTC
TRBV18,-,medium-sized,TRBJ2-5,CASSPRDSPNQETQYF,TGTGCCAGCTCACCACGAGACAGCCCAAACCAAGAGACCCAGTACTTC
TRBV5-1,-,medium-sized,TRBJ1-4,CASSLGRTAHNEKLFF,TGCGCCAGCAGCTTGGGCCGGACAGCACATAATGAAAAACTGTTTTTT
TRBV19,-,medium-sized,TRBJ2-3,CASSPSAVPSTDTQYF,TGTGCCAGTAGTCCCTCGGCGGTTCCTTCCACAGATACGCAGTATTTT
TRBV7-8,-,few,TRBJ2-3,CASSLALGGGDTQYF,TGTGCCAGCAGCTTAGCGTTGGGCGGAGGAGATACGCAGTATTTT
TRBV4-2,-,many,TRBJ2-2,CASSQADWTANTGELFF,TGTGCCAGCAGCCAAGCAGACTGGACAGCGAACACCGGGGAGCTGTTTTTT
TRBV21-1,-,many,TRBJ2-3,CASKIVRPSGRYTISSTDTQYF,TGTGCCAGCAAAATCGTACGGCCTAGCGGGAGGTATACAATCTCTAGCACAGATACGCAGTATTTT
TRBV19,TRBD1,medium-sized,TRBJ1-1,CASSLRQGRTEAFF,TGTGCCAGTAGTCTAAGACAGGGGCGGACTGAAGCTTTCTTT
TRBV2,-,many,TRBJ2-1,CASSEGTRYYNEQFF,TGTGCCAGCAGTGAGGGCACTAGATACTACAATGAGCAGTTCTTC
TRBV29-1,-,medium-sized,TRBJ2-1,CSVGTQRGREQFF,TGCAGCGTTGGGACTCAGAGAGGACGCGAGCAGTTCTTC
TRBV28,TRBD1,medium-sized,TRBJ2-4,CASSWTGPAKNIQYF,TGTGCCAGCAGTTGGACAGGTCCAGCCAAAAACATTCAGTACTTC
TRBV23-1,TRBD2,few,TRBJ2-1,CASSPGTSGSGGHNEQFF,TGCGCCAGCAGTCCGGGGACTAGCGGGAGTGGGGGGCACAATGAGCAGTTCTTC
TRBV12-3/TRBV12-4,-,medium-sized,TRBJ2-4,CASSPTVTGNIQYF,TGTGCCAGCAGTCCCACGGTTACCGGGAACATTCAGTACTTC